Presented here are 9 T cell receptor beta chains from one specimen sequenced in a study of OX40 agonist ivuxolimab in advanced cancers. Library preparation used the immunoSEQ multiplex PCR assay. TCRdb retrieved this table from immuneACCESS and kept in-frame rearrangements only. Not all clones are present; in checked studies, unresolved V genes account for under half, and no reason is known for the remainder. The sample has about 100,000 clones on record, just over 90% of them singletons. The top ten clonotypes cover about 0.31% of the sample. This material consisted of CD4+ or CD8+ T cells sorted from blood, taken in a trial of the OX40 agonist ivuxolimab. All receptors come from an adult with an advanced solid tumor such as melanoma, head and neck, liver or kidney cancer.

V and J are TRBV11-2 and TRBJ1-3, with 9 positions matching TRBD1. The CDR3 has 15 amino acids. CDR1 is SGHAT and CDR2 is FQNNGV in the germline V gene. The junction had 2 bases not matched to a gene; V was cut back by 3 bases and J by 2 bases. CDR3 loop: CASSLTGGAGNTIYF. In DNA, the CDR3 is TGTGCCAGCAGCTTGACAGGGGGAGCTGGAAACACCATATATTTT.

The chain links TRBV6-5 to TRBJ2-7; tentative D call: TRBD2 (6 bases). Trimming left V 2 bases short and J 2 bases short, with 13 bases between. CDR1 is MNHEY, CDR2 SVGAGI, per germline. This CDR3 spans 15 amino acids. CDR3 coding DNA: TGTGCCAGCAGTTACCCAAGCGGGTCCGCCTACGAGCAGTACTTC. Residues: CASSYPSGSAYEQYF.

The V gene is TRBV30, the J gene TRBJ1-5, with D tentatively TRBD1 (5 bases). Germline V lookup: CDR1 GTSNPN, CDR2 SVGIG (reference sequence). Trimming stripped 4 bases from V and 3 bases from J, with 16 bases between. This CDR3 is built from 15 residues. The DNA for the CDR3 is TGTGCCTGGAATTCGGGTCAGGGCAACAATCAGCCCCAGCATTTT. Translation gives CAWNSGQGNNQPQHF.

The chain links TRBV5-1 to TRBJ2-3, with D perhaps TRBD1 (6 bases). V lost 1 base and J 3 bases, leaving 12 bases between the germline ends. The CDR3 runs 15 residues. Germline V CDR1 and CDR2: SGHRS, YFSETQ. The DNA for the CDR3 is TGCGCCAGCAGCTTGTGGGGGCAGGATACAGATACGCAGTATTTT. Its translation: CASSLWGQDTDTQYF.

This chain links TRBV5-5 with TRBJ1-2; D ambiguous. The V gene's germline CDR1 is SGHKS and CDR2 YYEKEE (reference sequence). The CDR3 loop spans 15 amino acids. V was trimmed by 2 bases and J by 1 base, leaving 12 bases between them. In DNA, the CDR3 is TGTGCCAGCAGCTTCTGGGAGACGAGTAACTATGGCTACACCTTC. It is translated as CASSFWETSNYGYTF.

The CDR3 DNA sequence: TGTGCCAGTAGTAATCGGGTACAAGAGACCCAGTACTTC. As protein: CASSNRVQETQYF. The chain carries TRBV19 and TRBJ2-5; unclear D gene. V was clipped by 4 bases and J by 2 bases, with 8 bases between them. Germline CDR1 reads LNHDA; CDR2 reads SQIVND (reference sequence). This CDR3 is 13 amino acids long.

In this sample, this clone turned up a few times. This chain links TRBV30 with TRBJ2-7; 7 nucleotides align to TRBD2. Germline V gene data show CDR1 as GTSNPN and CDR2 as SVGIG (reference sequence). This CDR3 is 14 amino acids long. Trimming took 0 bases from V and 2 from J; bases not matched to a gene: 4. CDR3 loop: CAWSVASGAYEQYF. The DNA of the CDR3 is TGTGCCTGGAGTGTAGCTAGCGGAGCCTACGAGCAGTACTTC.

This chain uses TRBV19 with TRBJ2-5; tentative D call: TRBD1 (6 bases). This CDR3 is 14 amino acids long. Trimming shortened V by 3 bases and J by 5 bases, and 13 bases separated the two germline ends. Per the germline V gene, CDR1 is LNHDA and CDR2 is SQIVND (reference sequence). CDR3 region: CASSIFQGRETQYF. The CDR3 nucleotides are TGTGCCAGTAGTATTTTCCAGGGGCGGGAGACCCAGTACTTC.

The chain is built from TRBV7-2 and TRBJ2-7; either TRBD1 or TRBD2 may fit D (7 bases each). V lost 5 bases, J lost 6 bases, and 26 bases lay in between. The CDR3 spans 17 residues. Germline loops: CDR1 SGHTA, CDR2 FQGNSA. The CDR3 is CASSRLRGAGAGGEQYF. In nucleotides, the CDR3 is TGTGCCAGCAGCCGCCTCAGGGGGGCGGGAGCTGGTGGCGAGCAGTACTTC.